These T cell receptor beta chains were read from a single sample in a study of T cell repertoires in cytomegalovirus infection. TCRdb used MiXCR to reprocess the reads, holding one entry per CDR3 protein. This sample has some 170,000 distinct CDR3 sequences, with about a sixth found just once. The sample consisted of CD8+ T cells from PBMCs. The origin of the receptors is a human donor in good health (CMV status not recorded). Some clones in this sample may be carry-over from other donors' samples. CDR3s leave out the opening cysteine and the closing phenylalanine or tryptophan. The order of the fields is J gene, V gene, CDR3 protein.

J gene: TRBJ2-5
V gene: TRBV12-3/TRBV12-4
CDR3 protein: ASWLEGGQETQY

J gene: TRBJ2-1
V gene: TRBV4-1
CDR3 protein: ASSLGQGYNNEQF

J gene: TRBJ2-3
V gene: TRBV20-1
CDR3 protein: SASGQGASWDTQY

J gene: TRBJ1-4
V gene: TRBV12-3/TRBV12-4
CDR3 protein: ASSLAGSNEKLF

J gene: TRBJ2-3
V gene: TRBV7-2
CDR3 protein: ASSSYPSRTGYLDTQY

J gene: TRBJ2-7
V gene: TRBV15
CDR3 protein: ATSRQGDDDEQY

J gene: TRBJ2-7
V gene: TRBV6-1
CDR3 protein: ASTPSAGPVEQY

J gene: TRBJ1-2
V gene: TRBV7-9
CDR3 protein: ASTGPSAGNYGYT

J gene: TRBJ2-3
V gene: TRBV5-8
CDR3 protein: ASSLFQATSTDTQY

J gene: TRBJ2-1
V gene: TRBV11-2
CDR3 protein: ASSRAPSGGATYNEQF